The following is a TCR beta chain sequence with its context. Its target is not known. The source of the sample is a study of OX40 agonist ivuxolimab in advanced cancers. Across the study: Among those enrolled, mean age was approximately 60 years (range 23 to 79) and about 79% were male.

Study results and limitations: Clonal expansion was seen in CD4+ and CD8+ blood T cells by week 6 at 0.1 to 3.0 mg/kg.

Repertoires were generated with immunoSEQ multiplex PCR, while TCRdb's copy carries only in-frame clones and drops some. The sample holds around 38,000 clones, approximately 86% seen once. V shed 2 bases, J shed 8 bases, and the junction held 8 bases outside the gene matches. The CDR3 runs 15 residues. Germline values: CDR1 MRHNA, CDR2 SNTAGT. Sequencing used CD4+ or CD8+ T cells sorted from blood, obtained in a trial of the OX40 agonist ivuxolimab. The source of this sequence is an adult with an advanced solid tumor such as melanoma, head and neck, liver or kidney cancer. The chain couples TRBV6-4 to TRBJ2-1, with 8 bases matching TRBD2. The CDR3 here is CASSDTGGADDEQFF. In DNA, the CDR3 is TGTGCCAGCAGTGACACGGGGGGGGCCGACGATGAGCAGTTCTTC.